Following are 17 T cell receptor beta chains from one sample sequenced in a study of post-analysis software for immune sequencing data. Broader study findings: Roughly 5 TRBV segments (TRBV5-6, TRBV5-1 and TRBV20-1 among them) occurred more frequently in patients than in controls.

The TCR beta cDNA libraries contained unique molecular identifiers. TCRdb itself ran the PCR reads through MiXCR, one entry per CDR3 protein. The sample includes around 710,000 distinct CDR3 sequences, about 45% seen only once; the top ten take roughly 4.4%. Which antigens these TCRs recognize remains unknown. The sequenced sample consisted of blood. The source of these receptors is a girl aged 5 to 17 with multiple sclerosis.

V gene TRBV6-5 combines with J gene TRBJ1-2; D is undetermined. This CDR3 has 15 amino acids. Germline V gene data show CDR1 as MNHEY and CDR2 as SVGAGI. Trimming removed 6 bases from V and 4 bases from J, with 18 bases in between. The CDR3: CASRYGPISGYGYTF. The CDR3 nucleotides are TGTGCCAGCAGATATGGCCCAATTTCTGGCTATGGCTACACCTTC.

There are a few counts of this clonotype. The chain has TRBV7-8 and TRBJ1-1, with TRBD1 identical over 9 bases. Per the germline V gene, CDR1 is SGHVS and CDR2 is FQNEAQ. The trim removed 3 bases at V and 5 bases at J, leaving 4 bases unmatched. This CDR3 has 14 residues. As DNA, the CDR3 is TGTGCCAGCAGCTTTGGACAGGGGAAGACTGAAGCTTTCTTT. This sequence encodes CASSFGQGKTEAFF. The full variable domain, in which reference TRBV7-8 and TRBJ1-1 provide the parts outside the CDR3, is GAGVSQSPRYKVAKRGQDVALRCDPISGHVSLFWYQQALGQGPEFLTYFQNEAQLDKSGLPSDRFFAERPEGSVSTLKIQRTQQEDSAVYLCASSFGQGKTEAFFGQGTRLTVV.

CDR3 sequence (DNA): TGTGCCAGCAGTTTAAATGGGGGAAACCCTTACGAGCAGTACTTC. Residues: CASSLNGGNPYEQYF. The V call is TRBV27, the J call TRBJ2-7; D possibly matches TRBD1 or TRBD2 (5 bases each). The V and J ends lost 2 bases and 4 bases respectively, with 15 bases between them. This CDR3 region has 15 residues. The germline gives CDR1 MNHEY, CDR2 SMNVEV (reference sequence).

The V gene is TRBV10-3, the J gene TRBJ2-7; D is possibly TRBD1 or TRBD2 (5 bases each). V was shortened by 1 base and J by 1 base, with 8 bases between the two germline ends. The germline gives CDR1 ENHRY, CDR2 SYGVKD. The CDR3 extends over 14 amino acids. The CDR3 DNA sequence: TGTGCCATCAGTGAGTTGGGGGAATCCTACGAGCAGTACTTC. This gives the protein CAISELGESYEQYF.

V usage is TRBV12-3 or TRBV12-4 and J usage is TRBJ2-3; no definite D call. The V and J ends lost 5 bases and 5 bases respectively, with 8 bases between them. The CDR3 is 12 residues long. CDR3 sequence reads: CASSAILDTQYF. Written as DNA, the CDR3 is TGTGCCAGCAGTGCCATTTTAGATACGCAGTATTTT.

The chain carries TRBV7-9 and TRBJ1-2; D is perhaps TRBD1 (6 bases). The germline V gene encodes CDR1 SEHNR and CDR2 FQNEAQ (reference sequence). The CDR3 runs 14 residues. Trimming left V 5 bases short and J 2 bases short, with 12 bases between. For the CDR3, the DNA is TGTGCCAGCAGCGCAGGGGAGATAAACTATGGCTACACCTTC. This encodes CASSAGEINYGYTF.

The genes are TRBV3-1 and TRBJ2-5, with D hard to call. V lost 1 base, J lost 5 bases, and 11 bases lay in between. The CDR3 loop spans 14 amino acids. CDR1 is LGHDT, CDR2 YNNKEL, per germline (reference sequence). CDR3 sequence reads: CASSQALTLETQYF. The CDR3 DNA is TGTGCCAGCAGCCAAGCGTTGACTCTGGAGACCCAGTACTTC.

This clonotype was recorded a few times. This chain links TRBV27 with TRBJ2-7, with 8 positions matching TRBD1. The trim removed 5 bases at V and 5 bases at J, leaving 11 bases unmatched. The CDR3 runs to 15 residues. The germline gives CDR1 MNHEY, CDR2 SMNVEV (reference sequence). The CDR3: CASSTPGQGVHEQYF. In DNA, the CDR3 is TGTGCCAGCAGTACGCCCGGACAGGGCGTCCACGAGCAGTACTTC.

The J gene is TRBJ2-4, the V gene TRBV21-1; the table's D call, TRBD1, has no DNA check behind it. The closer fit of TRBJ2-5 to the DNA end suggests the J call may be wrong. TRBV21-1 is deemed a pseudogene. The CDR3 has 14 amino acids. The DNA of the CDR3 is TGTGCCAGCAACCTACAGGGGGCCGAGGAGACCCAGTACTTC. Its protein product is CASNLQGAEETQYF.

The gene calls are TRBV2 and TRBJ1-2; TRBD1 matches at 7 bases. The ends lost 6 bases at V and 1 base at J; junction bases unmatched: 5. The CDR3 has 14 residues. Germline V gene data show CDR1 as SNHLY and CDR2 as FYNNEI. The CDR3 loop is CASSRDSDNYGYTF. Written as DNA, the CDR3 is TGTGCCAGCAGCCGGGACAGCGATAACTATGGCTACACCTTC.

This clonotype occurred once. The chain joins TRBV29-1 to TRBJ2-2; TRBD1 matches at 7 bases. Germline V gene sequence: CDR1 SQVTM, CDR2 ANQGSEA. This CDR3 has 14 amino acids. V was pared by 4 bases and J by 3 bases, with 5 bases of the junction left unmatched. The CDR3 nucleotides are TGCAGCGTTGGTCGGGACAGAGACACCGGGGAGCTGTTTTTT. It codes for CSVGRDRDTGELFF.

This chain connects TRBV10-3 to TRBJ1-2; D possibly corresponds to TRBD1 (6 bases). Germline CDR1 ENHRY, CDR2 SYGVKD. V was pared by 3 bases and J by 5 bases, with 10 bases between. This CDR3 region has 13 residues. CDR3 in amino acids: CAISERTAYGYTF. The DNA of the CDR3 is TGTGCCATCAGTGAACGGACAGCTTATGGCTACACCTTC.

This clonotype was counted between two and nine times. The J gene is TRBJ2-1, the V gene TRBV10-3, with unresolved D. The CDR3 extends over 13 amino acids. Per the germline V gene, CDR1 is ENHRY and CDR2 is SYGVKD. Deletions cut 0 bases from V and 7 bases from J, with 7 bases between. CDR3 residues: CAISESTRNEQFF. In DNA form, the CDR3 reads TGTGCCATCAGTGAGTCGACTCGGAATGAGCAGTTCTTC.

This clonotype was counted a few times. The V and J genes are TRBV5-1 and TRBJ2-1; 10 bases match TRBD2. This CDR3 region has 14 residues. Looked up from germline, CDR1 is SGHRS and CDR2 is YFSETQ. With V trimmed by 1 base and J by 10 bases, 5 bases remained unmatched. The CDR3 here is CASSLLLAGVEQFF. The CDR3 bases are TGCGCCAGCAGCTTGTTGCTAGCGGGAGTCGAGCAGTTCTTC. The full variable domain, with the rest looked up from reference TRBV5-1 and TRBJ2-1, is KAGVTQTPRYLIKTRGQQVTLSCSPISGHRSVSWYQQTPGQGLQFLFEYFSETQRNKGNFPGRFSGRQFSNSRSEMNVSTLELGDSALYLCASSLLLAGVEQFFGPGTRLTVL.

CDR3 DNA sequence: TGTGCCAGCAGTTACTCGGGGCAGGTCGGGGAGACCCAGTACTTC. Translating it yields CASSYSGQVGETQYF. The rearrangement joins TRBV6-2 or TRBV6-3 to TRBJ2-5; D perhaps matches TRBD1 (5 bases). Trimming removed 0 bases at V and 5 bases at J, with 13 bases between. Germline V lookup: CDR1 MNHEY, CDR2 SVGEGT. The CDR3 spans 15 residues.

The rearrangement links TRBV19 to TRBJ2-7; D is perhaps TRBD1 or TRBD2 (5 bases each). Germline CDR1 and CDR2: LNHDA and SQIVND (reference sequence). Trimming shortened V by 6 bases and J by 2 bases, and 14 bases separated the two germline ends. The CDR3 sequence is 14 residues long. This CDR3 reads CASSPGRQPYEQYF. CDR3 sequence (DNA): TGTGCCAGTAGCCCGGGACGCCAACCCTACGAGCAGTACTTC.

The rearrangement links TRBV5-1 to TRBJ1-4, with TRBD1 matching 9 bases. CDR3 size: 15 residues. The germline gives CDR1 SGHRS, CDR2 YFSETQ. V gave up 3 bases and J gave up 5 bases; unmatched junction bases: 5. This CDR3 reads CASSSVTGGNEKLFF. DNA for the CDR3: TGCGCCAGCAGCTCGGTGACAGGGGGGAATGAAAAACTGTTTTTT.